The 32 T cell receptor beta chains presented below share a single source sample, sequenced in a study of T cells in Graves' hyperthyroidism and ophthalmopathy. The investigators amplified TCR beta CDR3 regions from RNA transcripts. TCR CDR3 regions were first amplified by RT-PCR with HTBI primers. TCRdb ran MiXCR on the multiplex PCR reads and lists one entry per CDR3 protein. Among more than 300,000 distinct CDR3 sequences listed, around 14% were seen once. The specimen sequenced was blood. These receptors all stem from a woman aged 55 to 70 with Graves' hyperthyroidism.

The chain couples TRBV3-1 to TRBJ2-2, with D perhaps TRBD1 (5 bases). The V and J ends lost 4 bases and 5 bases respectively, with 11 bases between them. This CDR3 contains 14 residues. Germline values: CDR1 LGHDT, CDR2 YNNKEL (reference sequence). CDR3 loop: CASSPLTETGELFF. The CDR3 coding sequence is TGTGCCAGCAGCCCCTTGACAGAGACCGGGGAGCTGTTTTTT. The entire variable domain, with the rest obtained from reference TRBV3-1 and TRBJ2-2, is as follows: DTAVSQTPKYLVTQMGNDKSIKCEQNLGHDTMYWYKQDSKKFLKIMFSYNNKELIINETVPNRFSPKSPDKAHLNLHINSLELGDSAVYFCASSPLTETGELFFGEGSRLTVL.

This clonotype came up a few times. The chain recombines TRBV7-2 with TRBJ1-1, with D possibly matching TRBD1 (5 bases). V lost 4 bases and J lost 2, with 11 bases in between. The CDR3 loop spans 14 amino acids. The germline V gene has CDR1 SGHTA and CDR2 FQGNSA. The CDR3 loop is CASSWWDGNTEAFF. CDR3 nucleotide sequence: TGTGCCAGCAGCTGGTGGGACGGAAACACTGAAGCTTTCTTT.

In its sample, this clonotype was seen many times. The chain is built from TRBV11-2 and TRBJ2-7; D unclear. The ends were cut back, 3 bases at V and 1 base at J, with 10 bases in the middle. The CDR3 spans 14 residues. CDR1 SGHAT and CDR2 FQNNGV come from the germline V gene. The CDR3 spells CASSLAEWSYEQYF. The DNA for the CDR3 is TGTGCCAGCAGCTTGGCCGAGTGGTCCTACGAGCAGTACTTC.

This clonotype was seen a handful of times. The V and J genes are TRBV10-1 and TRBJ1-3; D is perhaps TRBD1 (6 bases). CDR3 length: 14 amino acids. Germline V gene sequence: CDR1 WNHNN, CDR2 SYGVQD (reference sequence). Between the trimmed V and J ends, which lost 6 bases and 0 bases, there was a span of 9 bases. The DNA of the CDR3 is TGCGCCAGCAGCCGGGACAACTCTGGAAACACCATATATTTT. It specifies CASSRDNSGNTIYF.

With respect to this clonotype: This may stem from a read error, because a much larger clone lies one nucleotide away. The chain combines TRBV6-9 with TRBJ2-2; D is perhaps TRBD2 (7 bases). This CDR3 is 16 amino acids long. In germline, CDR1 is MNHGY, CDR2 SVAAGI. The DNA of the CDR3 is TGTGCCAGCAGTAGGGGGGGAAGCTTGAACACCGGGGAGCTGTCTTTT. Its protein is CASSRGGSLNTGELSF.

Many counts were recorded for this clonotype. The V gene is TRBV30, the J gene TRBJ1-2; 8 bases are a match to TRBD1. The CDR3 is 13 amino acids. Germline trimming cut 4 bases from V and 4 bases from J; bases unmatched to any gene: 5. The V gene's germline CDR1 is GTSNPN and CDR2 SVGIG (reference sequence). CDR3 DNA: TGTGCCTGGAAAGAGGACAGGGCCTATGGCTACACCTTC. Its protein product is CAWKEDRAYGYTF.

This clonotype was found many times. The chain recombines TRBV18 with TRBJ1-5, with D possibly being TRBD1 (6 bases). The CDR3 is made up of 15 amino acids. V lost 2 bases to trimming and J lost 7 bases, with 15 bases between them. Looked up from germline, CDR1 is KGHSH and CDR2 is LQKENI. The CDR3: CASSPVAGVGQPQHF. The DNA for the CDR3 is TGTGCCAGCTCACCAGTTGCAGGGGTTGGGCAGCCCCAGCATTTT.

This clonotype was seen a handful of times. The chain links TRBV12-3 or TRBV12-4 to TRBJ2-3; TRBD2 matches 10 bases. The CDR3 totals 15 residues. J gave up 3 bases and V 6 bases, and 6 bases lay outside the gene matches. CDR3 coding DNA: TGTGCCAGCAGGCCTAGCGGGAGTGGGACAGATACGCAGTATTTT. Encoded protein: CASRPSGSGTDTQYF.

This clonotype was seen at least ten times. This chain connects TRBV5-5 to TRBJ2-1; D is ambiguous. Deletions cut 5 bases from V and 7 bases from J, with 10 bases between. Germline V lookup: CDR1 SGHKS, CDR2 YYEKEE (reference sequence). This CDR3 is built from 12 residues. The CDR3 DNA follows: TGTGCCAGCAGTCCTTATTCGAATGAGCAGTTCTTC. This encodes CASSPYSNEQFF.

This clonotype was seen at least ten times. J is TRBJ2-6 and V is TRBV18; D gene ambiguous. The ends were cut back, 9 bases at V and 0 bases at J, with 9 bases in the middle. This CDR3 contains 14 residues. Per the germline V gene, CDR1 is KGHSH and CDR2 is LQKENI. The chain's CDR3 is CASAVPSGANVLTF. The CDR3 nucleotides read TGTGCCAGTGCCGTGCCCTCTGGGGCCAACGTCCTGACTTTC.

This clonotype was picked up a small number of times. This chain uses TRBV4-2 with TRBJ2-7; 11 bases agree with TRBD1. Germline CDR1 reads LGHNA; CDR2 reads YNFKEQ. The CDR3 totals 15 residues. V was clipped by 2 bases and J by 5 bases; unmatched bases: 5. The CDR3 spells CASSQRTGGEDEQYF. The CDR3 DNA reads TGTGCCAGCAGCCAAAGGACAGGGGGCGAGGACGAGCAGTACTTC.

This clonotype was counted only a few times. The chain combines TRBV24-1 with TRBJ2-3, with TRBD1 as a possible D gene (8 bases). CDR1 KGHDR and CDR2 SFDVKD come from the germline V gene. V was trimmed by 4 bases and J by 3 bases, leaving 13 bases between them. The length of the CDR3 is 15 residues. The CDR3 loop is CATSDLQGGTDTQYF. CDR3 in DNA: TGTGCCACCAGTGACCTACAGGGGGGGACAGATACGCAGTATTTT.

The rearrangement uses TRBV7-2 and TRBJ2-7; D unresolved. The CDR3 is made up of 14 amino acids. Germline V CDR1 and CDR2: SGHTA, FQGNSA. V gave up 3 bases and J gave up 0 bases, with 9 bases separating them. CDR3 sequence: CASSLLRSSYEQYF. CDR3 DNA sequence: TGTGCCAGCAGCTTGCTCCGAAGCTCCTACGAGCAGTACTTC.

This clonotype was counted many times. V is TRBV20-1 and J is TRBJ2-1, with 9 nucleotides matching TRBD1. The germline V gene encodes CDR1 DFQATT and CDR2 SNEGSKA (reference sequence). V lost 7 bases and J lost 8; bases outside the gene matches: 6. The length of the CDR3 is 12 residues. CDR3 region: CSVGQGFDEQFF. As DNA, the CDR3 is TGCAGTGTGGGACAGGGTTTCGATGAGCAGTTCTTC.

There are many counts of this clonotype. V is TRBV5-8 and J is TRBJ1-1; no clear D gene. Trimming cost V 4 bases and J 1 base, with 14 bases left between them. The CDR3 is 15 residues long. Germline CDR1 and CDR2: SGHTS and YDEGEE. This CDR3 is CASSPPRGSNTEAFF. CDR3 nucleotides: TGTGCCAGCAGCCCCCCCCGCGGGTCGAACACTGAAGCTTTCTTT.

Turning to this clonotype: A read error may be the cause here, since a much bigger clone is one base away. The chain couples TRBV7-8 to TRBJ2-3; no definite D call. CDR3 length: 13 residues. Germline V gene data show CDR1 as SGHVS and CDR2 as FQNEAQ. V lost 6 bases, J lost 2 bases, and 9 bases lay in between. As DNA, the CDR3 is TGTGCCAGCAGACGGTTTATCACAGATACGCAGTATTTT. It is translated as CASRRFITDTQYF.

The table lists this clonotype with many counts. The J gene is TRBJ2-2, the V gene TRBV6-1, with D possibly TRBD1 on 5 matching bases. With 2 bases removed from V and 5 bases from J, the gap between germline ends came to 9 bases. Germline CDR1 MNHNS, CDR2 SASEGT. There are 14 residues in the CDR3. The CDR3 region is CASSETGLTGELFF. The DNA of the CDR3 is TGTGCCAGCAGTGAAACAGGTCTAACCGGGGAGCTGTTTTTT.

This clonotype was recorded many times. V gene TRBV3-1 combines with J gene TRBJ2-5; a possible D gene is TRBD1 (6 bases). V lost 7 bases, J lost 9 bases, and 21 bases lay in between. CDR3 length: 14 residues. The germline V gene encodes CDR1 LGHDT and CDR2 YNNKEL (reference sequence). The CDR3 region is CASTLEGEPTPQYF. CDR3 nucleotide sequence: TGTGCCAGCACCTTAGAGGGGGAGCCGACGCCCCAGTACTTC.

Here the CDR3 reads CASSSNLGAMSYEQYF. The CDR3 coding sequence is TGTGCCAGCAGCTCCAATCTGGGGGCGATGAGTTACGAGCAGTACTTC. The chain carries TRBV9 and TRBJ2-7; tentatively, D is TRBD1 (6 bases). The CDR3 covers 16 residues. CDR1 and CDR2 (germline): SGDLS, YYNGEE. Trimming shortened V by 4 bases and J by 4 bases, and 21 bases separated the two germline ends.

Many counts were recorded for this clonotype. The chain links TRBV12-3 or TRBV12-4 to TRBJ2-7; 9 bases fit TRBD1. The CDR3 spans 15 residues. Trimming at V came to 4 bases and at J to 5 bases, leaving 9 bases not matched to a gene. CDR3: CASSSFTGTGNEQYF. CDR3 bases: TGTGCCAGCAGTTCATTTACCGGGACAGGGAACGAGCAGTACTTC.

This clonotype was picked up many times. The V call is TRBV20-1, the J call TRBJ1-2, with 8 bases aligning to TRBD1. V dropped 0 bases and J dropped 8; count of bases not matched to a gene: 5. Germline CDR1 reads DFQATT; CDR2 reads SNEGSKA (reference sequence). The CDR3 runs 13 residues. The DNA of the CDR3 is TGCAGTGCTAGAGACGCCAGGGGGCTCGGCTACACCTTC. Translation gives CSARDARGLGYTF.

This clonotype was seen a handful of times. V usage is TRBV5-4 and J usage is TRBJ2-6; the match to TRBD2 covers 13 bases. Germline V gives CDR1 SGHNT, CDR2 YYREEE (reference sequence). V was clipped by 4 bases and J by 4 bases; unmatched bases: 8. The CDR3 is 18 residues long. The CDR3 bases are TGTGCCAGCAGCCATCTGACTAGCGGGAGGACCGGGGCCAACGTCCTGACTTTC. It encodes CASSHLTSGRTGANVLTF.

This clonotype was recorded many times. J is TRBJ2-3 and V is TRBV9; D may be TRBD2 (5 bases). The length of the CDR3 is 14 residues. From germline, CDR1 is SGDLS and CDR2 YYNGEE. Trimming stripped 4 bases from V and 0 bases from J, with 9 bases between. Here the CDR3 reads CASSTRTSTDTQYF. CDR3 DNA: TGTGCCAGCAGCACTCGGACTAGCACAGATACGCAGTATTTT. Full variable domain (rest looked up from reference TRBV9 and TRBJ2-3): DSGVTQTPKHLITATGQRVTLRCSPRSGDLSVYWYQQSLDQGLQFLIQYYNGEERAKGNILERFSAQQFPDLHSELNLSSLELGDSALYFCASSTRTSTDTQYFGPGTRLTVL.

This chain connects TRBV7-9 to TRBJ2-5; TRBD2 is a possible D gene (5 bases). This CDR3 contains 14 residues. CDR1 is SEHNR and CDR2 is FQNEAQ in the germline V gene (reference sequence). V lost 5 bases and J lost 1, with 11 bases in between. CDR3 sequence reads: CASSPVAGQETQYF. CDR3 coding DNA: TGTGCCAGCAGCCCCGTGGCGGGCCAAGAGACCCAGTACTTC.

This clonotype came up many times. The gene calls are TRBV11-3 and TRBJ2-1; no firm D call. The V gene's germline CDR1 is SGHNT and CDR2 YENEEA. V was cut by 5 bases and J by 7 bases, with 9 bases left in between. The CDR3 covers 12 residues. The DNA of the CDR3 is TGTGCCAGCAGCCGAGACCAAAATGAGCAGTTCTTC. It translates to CASSRDQNEQFF. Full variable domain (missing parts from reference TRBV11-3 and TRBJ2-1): EAGVVQSPRYKIIEKKQPVAFWCNPISGHNTLYWYLQNLGQGPELLIRYENEEAVDDSQLPKDRFSAERLKGVDSTLKIQPAELGDSAVYLCASSRDQNEQFFGPGTRLTVL.

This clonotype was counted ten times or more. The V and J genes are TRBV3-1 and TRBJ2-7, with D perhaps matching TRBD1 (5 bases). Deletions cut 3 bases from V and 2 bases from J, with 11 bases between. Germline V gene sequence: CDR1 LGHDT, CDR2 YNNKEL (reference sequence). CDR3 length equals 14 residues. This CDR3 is CASSHSGAAYEQYF. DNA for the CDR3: TGTGCCAGCAGCCATAGTGGGGCAGCCTACGAGCAGTACTTC.

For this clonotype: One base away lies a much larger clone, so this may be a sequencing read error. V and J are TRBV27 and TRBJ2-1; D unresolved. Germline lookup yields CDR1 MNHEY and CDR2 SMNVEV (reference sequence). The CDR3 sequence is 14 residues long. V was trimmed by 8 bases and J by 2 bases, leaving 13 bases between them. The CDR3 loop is CASGRGRTYNEQFF. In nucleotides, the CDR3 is TGTGCCAGCGGCCGTGGGCGGACCTACAATGAGCAGTTCTTC.

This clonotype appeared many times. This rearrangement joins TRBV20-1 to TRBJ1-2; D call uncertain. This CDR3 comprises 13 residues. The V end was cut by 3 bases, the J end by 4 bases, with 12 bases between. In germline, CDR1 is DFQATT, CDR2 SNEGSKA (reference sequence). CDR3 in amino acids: CSARAGLGYGYTF. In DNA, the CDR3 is TGCAGTGCTAGGGCAGGCCTCGGCTATGGCTACACCTTC.

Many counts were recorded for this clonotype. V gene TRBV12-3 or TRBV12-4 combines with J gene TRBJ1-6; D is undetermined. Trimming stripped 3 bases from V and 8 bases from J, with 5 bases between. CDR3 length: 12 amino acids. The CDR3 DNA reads TGTGCCAGCAGTTTCGGGGATTCACCCCTCCACTTT. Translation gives CASSFGDSPLHF.

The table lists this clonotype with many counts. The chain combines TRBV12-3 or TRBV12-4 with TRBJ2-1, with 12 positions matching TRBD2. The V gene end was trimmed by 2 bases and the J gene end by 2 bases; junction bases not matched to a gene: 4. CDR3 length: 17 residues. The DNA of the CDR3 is TGTGCCAGCAGTTTAAGCCTAGCGGGAGGGCCCTACAATGAGCAGTTCTTC. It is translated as CASSLSLAGGPYNEQFF.

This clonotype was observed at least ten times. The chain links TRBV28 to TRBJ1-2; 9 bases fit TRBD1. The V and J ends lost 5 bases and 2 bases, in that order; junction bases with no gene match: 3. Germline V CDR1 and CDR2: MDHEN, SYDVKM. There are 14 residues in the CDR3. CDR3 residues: CASSRDRANYGYTF. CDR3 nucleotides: TGTGCCAGCAGTCGGGACAGGGCGAACTATGGCTACACCTTC.

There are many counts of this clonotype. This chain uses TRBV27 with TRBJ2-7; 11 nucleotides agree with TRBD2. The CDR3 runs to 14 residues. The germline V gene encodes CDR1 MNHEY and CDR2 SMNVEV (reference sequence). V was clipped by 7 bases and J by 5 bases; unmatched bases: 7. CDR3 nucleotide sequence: TGTGCCAGCACCACTAGCGGGAGTATCAACGAGCAGTACTTC. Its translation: CASTTSGSINEQYF.